This T cell receptor (beta chain) was documented in a study of stem cell transplantation in POMP-related autoinflammatory disease. Study as a whole: After transplant, neutrophils and platelets showed 100% graft donor chimerism through one year.

The study's findings and limits: Unique TRB V-J gene pairings were limited in number in patients with PRAID. PRAID patients trended toward lower TRB diversity and higher clonality in all analyzed T-cell subsets.

The table came from immunoSEQ multiplex PCR; TCRdb's copy has only in-frame clones and leaves some out. The data show tens of thousands of clones, with under 95% seen just once and around 0.72% held by the top ten. Unmatched junction bases numbered 2, after V lost 1 base and J lost 6 bases. CDR1 is SEHNR and CDR2 is FQNEAQ in the germline V gene (reference sequence). The CDR3 has 14 amino acids. PRAID featured prominent immunodeficiency. About this clone: As yet, its antigen is unknown.

The clonotype comes from a human patient with POMP-related autoinflammation and immune dysregulation (PRAID). Some T cells may have originated in the graft donor. The sequencing used CD4+ T cells from PBMCs, collected after stem cell transplantation. The chain recombines TRBV7-9 with TRBJ1-2; 10 positions agree with TRBD1. CDR3 sequence (DNA): TGTGCCAGCAGCTTAGTCGGGACAGGGGATGGCTACACCTTC. This sequence encodes CASSLVGTGDGYTF.